The clone carrying this TCR beta chain is a singleton in its sample. This entry belongs to a study of blood T cell repertoires in COVID-19. Trimming removed 5 bases from V and 1 base from J, with 11 bases in between. Germline V gene lookup returns CDR1 SGHTA and CDR2 FQGTGA. The CDR3 is 14 amino acids. As handled by the study authors: Amplification of reference gene primers was used by the study to estimate nucleated cell counts. Sequencing used immunoSEQ multiplex PCR; TCRdb keeps in-frame clones, though not all of them. The V and J calls and the clone size are those of that table, but D and trimming were determined from the DNA. Among 65,000 to 90,000 clones listed, roughly 86% were seen once.

V and J are TRBV7-3 and TRBJ1-1; tentatively, D is TRBD1 (5 bases). The sample was peripheral blood. The receptor comes from an elderly woman in a cohort sampled during active or convalescent COVID-19. The CDR3 sequence is CASSPQTGNTEAFF. The DNA of the CDR3 is TGTGCCAGCAGCCCCCAAACAGGGAACACTGAAGCTTTCTTT. The full variable domain, its missing parts supplied by reference TRBV7-3 and TRBJ1-1, is GAGVSQTPSNKVTEKGKYVELRCDPISGHTALYWYRQSLGQGPEFLIYFQGTGAADDSGLPNDRFFAVRPEGSVSTLKIQRTERGDSAVYLCASSPQTGNTEAFFGQGTRLTVV.